This TCR beta chain was observed in a study of blood T cell repertoires in COVID-19. The CDR3 sequence is 14 residues long. Looked up from germline, CDR1 is KGHSH and CDR2 is LQKENI. V was trimmed by 4 bases and J by 4 bases, leaving 13 bases between them. The data were produced by immunoSEQ multiplex PCR, yet TCRdb's version contains in-frame clones alone and is incomplete. This repertoire shows around 260,000 clones, 75% to 90% found once; its top ten account for around 0.88%. The V call is TRBV18, the J call TRBJ1-1, with a tentative D call TRBD1 (5 bases). This TCR came from a man aged 25-45 years with acute or convalescent COVID-19. The specimen was peripheral blood. Here the CDR3 reads CASSQEGRGTEAFF. CDR3 coding DNA: TGTGCCAGCTCACAGGAGGGGCGCGGCACTGAAGCTTTCTTT. Combining the CDR3 with reference TRBV18 and TRBJ1-1 gives the whole variable domain NAGVMQNPRHLVRRRGQEARLRCSPMKGHSHVYWYRQLPEEGLKFMVYLQKENIIDESGMPKERFSAEFPKEGPSILRIQQVVRGDSAAYFCASSQEGRGTEAFFGQGTRLTVV.